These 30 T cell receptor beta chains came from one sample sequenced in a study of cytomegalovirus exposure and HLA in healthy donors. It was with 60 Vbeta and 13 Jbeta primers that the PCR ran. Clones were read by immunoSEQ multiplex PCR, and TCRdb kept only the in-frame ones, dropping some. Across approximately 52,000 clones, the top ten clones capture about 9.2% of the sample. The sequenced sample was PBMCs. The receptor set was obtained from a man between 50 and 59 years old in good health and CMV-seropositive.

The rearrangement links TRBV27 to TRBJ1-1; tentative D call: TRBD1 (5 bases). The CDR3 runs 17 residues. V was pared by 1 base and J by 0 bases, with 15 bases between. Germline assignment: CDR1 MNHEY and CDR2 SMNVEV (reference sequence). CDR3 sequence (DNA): TGTGCCAGCAGTTTATGGGCAAAGTGGGGCTTGAACACTGAAGCTTTCTTT. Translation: CASSLWAKWGLNTEAFF.

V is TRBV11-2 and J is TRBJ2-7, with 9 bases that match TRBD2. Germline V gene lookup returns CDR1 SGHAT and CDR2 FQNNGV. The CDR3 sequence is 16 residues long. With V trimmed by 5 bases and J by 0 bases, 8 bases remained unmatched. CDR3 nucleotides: TGTGCCAGCAGCCTGGGAGGCGGGAGGGCCTCCTACGAGCAGTACTTC. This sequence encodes CASSLGGGRASYEQYF.

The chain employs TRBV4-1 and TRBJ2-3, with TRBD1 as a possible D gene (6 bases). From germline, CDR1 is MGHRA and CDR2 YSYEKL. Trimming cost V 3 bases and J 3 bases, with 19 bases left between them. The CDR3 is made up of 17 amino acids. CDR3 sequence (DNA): TGCGCCAGCAGCCAGGGGCCAGGGGTCCCCCTTACAGATACGCAGTATTTT. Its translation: CASSQGPGVPLTDTQYF.

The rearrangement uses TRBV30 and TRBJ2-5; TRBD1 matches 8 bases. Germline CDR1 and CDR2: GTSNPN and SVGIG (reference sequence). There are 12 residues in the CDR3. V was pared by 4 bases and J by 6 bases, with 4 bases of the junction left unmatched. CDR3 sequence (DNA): TGTGCCTGGACAGGGGGCGGGAAGACCCAGTACTTC. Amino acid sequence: CAWTGGGKTQYF. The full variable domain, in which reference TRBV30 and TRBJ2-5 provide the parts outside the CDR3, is SQTIHQWPATLVQPVGSPLSLECTVEGTSNPNLYWYRQAAGRGLQLLFYSVGIGQISSEVPQNLSASRPQDRQFILSSKKLLLSDSGFYLCAWTGGGKTQYFGPGTRLLVL.

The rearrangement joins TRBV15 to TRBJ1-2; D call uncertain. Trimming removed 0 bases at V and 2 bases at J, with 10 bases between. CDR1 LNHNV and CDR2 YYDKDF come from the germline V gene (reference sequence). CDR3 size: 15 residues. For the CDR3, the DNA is TGTGCCACCAGCAGAGACCAGGCTGGGAACTATGGCTACACCTTC. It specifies CATSRDQAGNYGYTF.

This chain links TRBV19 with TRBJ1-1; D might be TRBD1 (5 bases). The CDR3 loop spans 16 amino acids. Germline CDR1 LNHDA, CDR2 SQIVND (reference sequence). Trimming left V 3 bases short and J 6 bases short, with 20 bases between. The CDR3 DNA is TGTGCCAGTAGTATTCGGACATCCTCGTCGGGGGCTGAAGCTTTCTTT. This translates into CASSIRTSSSGAEAFF.

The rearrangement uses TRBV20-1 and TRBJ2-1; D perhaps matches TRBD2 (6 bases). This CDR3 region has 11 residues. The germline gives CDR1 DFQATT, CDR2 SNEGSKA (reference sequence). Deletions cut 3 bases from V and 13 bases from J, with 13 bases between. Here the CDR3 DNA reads TGCAGTGCTAGCCGCGAGGCGGGACAGTTCTTC. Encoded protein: CSASREAGQFF.

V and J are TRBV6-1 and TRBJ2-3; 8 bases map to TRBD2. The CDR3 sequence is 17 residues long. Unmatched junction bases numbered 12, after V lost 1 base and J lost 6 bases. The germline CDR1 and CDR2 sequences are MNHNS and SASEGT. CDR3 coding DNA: TGTGCCAGCAGTGAAGGAAAGGTAGCGGGACGGCGGGATACGCAGTATTTT. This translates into CASSEGKVAGRRDTQYF.

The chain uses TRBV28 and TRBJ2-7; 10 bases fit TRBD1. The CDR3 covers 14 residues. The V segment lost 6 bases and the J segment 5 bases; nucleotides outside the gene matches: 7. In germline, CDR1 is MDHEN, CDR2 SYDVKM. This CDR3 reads CASSSGTGVNEQYF. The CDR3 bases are TGTGCCAGCAGCTCCGGGACAGGGGTCAACGAGCAGTACTTC.

In nucleotides, the CDR3 is TGTGCCAGCAAGGGTGGCGGGGGCCCCTACGAGCAGTACTTC. It codes for CASKGGGGPYEQYF. The chain carries TRBV6-5 and TRBJ2-7; D perhaps matches TRBD2 (7 bases). V gave up 7 bases and J gave up 2 bases, with 15 bases separating them. This CDR3 has 14 amino acids. Looked up from germline, CDR1 is MNHEY and CDR2 is SVGAGI.

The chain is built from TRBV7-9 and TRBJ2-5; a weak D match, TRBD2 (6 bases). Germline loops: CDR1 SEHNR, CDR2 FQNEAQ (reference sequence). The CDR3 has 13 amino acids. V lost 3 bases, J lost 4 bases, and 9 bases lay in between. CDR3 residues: CASSFAGGETQYF. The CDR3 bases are TGTGCCAGCAGCTTCGCCGGGGGAGAGACCCAGTACTTC.

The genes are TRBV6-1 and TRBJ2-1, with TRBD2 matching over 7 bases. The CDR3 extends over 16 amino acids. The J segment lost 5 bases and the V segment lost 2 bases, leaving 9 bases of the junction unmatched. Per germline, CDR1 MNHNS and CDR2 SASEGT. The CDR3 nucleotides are TGTGCCAGCAGTGAAAACCCCCCGACTAGCCACAATGAGCAGTTCTTC. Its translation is CASSENPPTSHNEQFF.

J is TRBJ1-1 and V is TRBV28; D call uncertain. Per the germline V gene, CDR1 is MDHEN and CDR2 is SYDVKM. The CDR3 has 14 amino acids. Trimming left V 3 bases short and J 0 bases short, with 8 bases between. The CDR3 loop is CASSLYGLNTEAFF. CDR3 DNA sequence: TGTGCCAGCAGTTTGTACGGTCTGAACACTGAAGCTTTCTTT.

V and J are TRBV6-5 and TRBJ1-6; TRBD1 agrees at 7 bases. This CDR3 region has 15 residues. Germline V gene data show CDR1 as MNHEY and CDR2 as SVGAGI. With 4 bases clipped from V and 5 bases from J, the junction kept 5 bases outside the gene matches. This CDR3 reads CASSSGTANNSPLHF. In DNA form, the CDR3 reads TGTGCCAGCAGTTCCGGGACAGCTAATAATTCACCCCTCCACTTT.

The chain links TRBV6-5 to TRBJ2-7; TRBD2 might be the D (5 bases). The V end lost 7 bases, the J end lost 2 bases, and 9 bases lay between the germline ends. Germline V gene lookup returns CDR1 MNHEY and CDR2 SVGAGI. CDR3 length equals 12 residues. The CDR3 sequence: CASMSGAYEQYF. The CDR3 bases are TGTGCCAGCATGAGCGGAGCCTACGAGCAGTACTTC.

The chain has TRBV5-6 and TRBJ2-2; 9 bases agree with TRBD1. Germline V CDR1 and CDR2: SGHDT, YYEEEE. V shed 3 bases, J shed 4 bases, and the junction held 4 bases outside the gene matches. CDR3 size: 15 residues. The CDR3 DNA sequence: TGTGCCAGCAGCTCGGCGGGACAGGGCACCGGGGAGCTGTTTTTT. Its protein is CASSSAGQGTGELFF. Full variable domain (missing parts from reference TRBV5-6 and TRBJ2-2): DAGVTQSPTHLIKTRGQQVTLRCSPKSGHDTVSWYQQALGQGPQFIFQYYEEEERQRGNFPDRFSGHQFPNYSSELNVNALLLGDSALYLCASSSAGQGTGELFFGEGSRLTVL.

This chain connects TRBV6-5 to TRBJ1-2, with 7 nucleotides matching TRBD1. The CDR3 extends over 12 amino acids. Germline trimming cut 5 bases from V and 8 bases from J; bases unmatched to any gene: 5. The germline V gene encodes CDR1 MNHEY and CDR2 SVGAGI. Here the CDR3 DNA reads TGTGCCAGCAGTCCAGGGGGAATCGGCTACACCTTC. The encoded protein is CASSPGGIGYTF.

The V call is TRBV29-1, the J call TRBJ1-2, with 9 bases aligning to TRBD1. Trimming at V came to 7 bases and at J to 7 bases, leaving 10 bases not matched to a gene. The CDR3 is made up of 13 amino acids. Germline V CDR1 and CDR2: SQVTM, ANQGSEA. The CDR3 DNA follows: TGCAGCGCCAGCGACAGGGGGTATGGTGGCTACACCTTC. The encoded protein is CSASDRGYGGYTF.

CDR3 in DNA: TGTGCCAGCAGTGACGAGTTCGGGCGGGGAGAGCAGTACTTC. Its protein product is CASSDEFGRGEQYF. The chain combines TRBV6-4 with TRBJ2-7, with D possibly being TRBD2 (6 bases). The ends were cut back, 2 bases at V and 7 bases at J, with 15 bases in the middle. The CDR3 sequence is 14 residues long. The germline V gene has CDR1 MRHNA and CDR2 SNTAGT.

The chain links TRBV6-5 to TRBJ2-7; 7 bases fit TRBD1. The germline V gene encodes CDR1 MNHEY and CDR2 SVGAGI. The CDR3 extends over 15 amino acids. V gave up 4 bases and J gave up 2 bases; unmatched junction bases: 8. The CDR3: CASSSLGQTPYEQYF. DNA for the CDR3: TGTGCCAGCAGTTCCTTGGGACAGACGCCCTACGAGCAGTACTTC.

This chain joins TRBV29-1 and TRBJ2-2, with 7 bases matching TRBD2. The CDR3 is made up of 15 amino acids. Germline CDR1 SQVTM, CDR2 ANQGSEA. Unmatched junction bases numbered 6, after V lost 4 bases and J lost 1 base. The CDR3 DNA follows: TGCAGCGTTGTTGGCGGGGGTCAGAACACCGGGGAGCTGTTTTTT. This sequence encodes CSVVGGGQNTGELFF.

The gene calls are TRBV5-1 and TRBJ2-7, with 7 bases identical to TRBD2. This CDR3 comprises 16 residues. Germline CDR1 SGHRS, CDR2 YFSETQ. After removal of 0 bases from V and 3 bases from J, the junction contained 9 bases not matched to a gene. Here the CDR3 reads CASSLDGGLRNYEQYF. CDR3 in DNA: TGCGCCAGCAGCTTGGATGGGGGACTACGAAACTACGAGCAGTACTTC. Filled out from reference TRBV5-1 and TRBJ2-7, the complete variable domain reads KAGVTQTPRYLIKTRGQQVTLSCSPISGHRSVSWYQQTPGQGLQFLFEYFSETQRNKGNFPGRFSGRQFSNSRSEMNVSTLELGDSALYLCASSLDGGLRNYEQYFGPGTRLTVT.

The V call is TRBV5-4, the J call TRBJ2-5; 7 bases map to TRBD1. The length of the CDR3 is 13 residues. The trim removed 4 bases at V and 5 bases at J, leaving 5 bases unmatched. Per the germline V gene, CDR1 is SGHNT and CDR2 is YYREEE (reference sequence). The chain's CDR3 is CASSRGRGETQYF. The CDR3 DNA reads TGTGCCAGCAGCAGGGGGCGCGGCGAGACCCAGTACTTC.

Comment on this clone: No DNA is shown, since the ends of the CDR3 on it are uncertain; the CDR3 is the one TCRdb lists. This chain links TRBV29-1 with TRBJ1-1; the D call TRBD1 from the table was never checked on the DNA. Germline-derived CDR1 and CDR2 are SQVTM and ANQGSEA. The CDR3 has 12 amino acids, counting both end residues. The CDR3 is CSVAGGNTEDFF.

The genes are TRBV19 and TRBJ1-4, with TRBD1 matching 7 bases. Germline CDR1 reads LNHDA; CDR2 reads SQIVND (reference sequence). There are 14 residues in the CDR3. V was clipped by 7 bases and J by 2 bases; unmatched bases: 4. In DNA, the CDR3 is TGTGCCAGTAAATCGACAGGGACTAATGAAAAACTGTTTTTT. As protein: CASKSTGTNEKLFF.

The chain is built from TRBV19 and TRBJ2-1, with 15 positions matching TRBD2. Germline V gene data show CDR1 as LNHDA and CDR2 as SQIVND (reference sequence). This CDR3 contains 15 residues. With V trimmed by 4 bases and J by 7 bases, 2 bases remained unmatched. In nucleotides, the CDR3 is TGTGCCAGTAGTACGGGACTAGCGGGAGGTAATGAGCAGTTCTTC. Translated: CASSTGLAGGNEQFF. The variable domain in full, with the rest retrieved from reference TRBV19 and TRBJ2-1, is DGGITQSPKYLFRKEGQNVTLSCEQNLNHDAMYWYRQDPGQGLRLIYYSQIVNDFQKGDIAEGYSVSREKKESFPLTVTSAQKNPTAFYLCASSTGLAGGNEQFFGPGTRLTVL.

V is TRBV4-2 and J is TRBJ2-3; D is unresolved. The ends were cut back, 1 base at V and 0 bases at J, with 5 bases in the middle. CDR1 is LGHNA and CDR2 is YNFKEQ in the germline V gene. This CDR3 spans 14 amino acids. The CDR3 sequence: CASSQATSTDTQYF. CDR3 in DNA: TGTGCCAGCAGCCAAGCGACTAGCACAGATACGCAGTATTTT.

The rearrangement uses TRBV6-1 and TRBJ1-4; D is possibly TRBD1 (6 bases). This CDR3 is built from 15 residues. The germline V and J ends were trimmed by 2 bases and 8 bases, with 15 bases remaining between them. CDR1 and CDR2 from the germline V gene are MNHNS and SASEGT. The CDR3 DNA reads TGTGCCAGCAGTGAACCCGGGGGGCTGGTGGAAAAACTGTTTTTT. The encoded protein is CASSEPGGLVEKLFF.

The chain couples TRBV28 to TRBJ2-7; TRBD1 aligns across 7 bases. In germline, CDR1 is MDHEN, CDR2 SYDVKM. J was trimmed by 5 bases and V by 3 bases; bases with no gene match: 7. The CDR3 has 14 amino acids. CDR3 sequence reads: CASSFTGVGNEQYF. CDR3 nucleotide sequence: TGTGCCAGCAGTTTTACAGGGGTAGGGAACGAGCAGTACTTC.

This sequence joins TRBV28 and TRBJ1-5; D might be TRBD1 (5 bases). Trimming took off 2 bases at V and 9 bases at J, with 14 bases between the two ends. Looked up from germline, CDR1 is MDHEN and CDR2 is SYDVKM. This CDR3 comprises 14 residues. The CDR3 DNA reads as TGTGCCAGCAGTTTAACGCAGGGTGAGACGCCCCAGCATTTT. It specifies CASSLTQGETPQHF.